Below are 17 T cell receptor beta chains sequenced from a single sample in a study of post-analysis software for immune sequencing data. Unique-molecular-identifier-tagged TCR beta cDNA libraries were used. Via MiXCR, TCRdb re-called the PCR reads, giving one row per CDR3 protein. Of roughly 570,000 distinct CDR3 sequences in the sample, around a third were seen once. Broader study findings: With TRBV5-6, TRBV5-1 and TRBV20-1 included, roughly five TRBV segments were more frequent in patients than in controls.

Which antigens these TCRs recognize remains unknown. The specimen sequenced was blood. The receptor set was obtained from a girl between 2 and 17 years old with multiple sclerosis.

This clonotype was found many times. The chain combines TRBV29-1 with TRBJ2-7, with 10 bases identical to TRBD2. Germline CDR1 is SQVTM and CDR2 is ANQGSEA. The CDR3 extends over 13 amino acids. V dropped 6 bases and J dropped 2; count of bases not matched to a gene: 4. CDR3 in DNA: TGCAGCGTGGGGACTAGCGAAGCCTACGAGCAGTACTTC. This sequence encodes CSVGTSEAYEQYF.

This clonotype was detected only a few times. The rearrangement joins TRBV20-1 to TRBJ2-5, with TRBD2 matching 7 bases. Losses at the gene ends were 3 bases for V and 1 base for J; bases not matched to a gene: 5. CDR3 length: 14 residues. CDR1 DFQATT and CDR2 SNEGSKA come from the germline V gene (reference sequence). The CDR3 reads CSASNIAGQETQYF. In DNA, the CDR3 is TGCAGTGCTAGTAATATAGCGGGCCAAGAGACCCAGTACTTC.

The genes are TRBV7-3 and TRBJ2-5, with a weak D call TRBD2 (7 bases). The V end was cut by 6 bases, the J end by 3 bases, with 20 bases between. From germline, CDR1 is SGHTA and CDR2 FQGTGA. This CDR3 has 16 residues. CDR3: CASSIGGGADKETQYF. The CDR3 DNA reads as TGTGCCAGCAGTATAGGGGGAGGGGCTGATAAAGAGACCCAGTACTTC. Supplemented by reference TRBV7-3 and TRBJ2-5, the full variable domain reads GAGVSQTPSNKVTEKGKYVELRCDPISGHTALYWYRQSLGQGPEFLIYFQGTGAADDSGLPNDRFFAVRPEGSVSTLKIQRTERGDSAVYLCASSIGGGADKETQYFGPGTRLLVL.

In this sample, this clonotype turned up a few times. The chain joins TRBV11-2 to TRBJ2-3; 14 bases agree with TRBD2. The CDR3 extends over 16 amino acids. J was trimmed by 5 bases and V by 5 bases; bases with no gene match: 6. Germline CDR1 reads SGHAT; CDR2 reads FQNNGV. In DNA form, the CDR3 reads TGTGCCAGCAGCCGCGGGACTAGCGGGGGTGGAGATACGCAGTATTTT. Translated, it gives CASSRGTSGGGDTQYF.

This chain uses TRBV4-2 with TRBJ1-1; the match to TRBD1 covers 8 bases. The CDR3 contains 18 residues. Germline lookup yields CDR1 LGHNA and CDR2 YNFKEQ. The J segment lost 4 bases and the V segment lost 1 base, leaving 14 bases of the junction unmatched. CDR3 DNA: TGTGCCAGCAGCCAAGTACGACCGGGGGCACAGGGGGGCACTGAAGCTTTCTTT. Residues: CASSQVRPGAQGGTEAFF.

The V call is TRBV20-1, the J call TRBJ1-6, with a weak D call TRBD1 (5 bases). Germline loops: CDR1 DFQATT, CDR2 SNEGSKA (reference sequence). The CDR3 has 15 residues. V was pared by 0 bases and J by 8 bases, with 14 bases between. The CDR3 region has the DNA TGCAGTGCTAGAGATCGGGGGAACGGTTATTCACCCCTCCACTTT. Encoded protein: CSARDRGNGYSPLHF.

This clonotype was seen at least ten times. The chain employs TRBV5-1 and TRBJ2-3; 8 bases agree with TRBD2. This CDR3 is 15 amino acids long. The junction had 8 bases not matched to a gene; V was cut back by 6 bases and J by 2 bases. Germline CDR1 is SGHRS and CDR2 is YFSETQ. CDR3 nucleotide sequence: TGCGCCAGCACTACCCAGGGACTAGACACAGATACGCAGTATTTT. Its translation: CASTTQGLDTDTQYF.

Of note for this clonotype: One junction end disagrees with the germline gene, perhaps due to a read error. The chain employs TRBV7-9 and TRBJ2-7; D gene uncertain. CDR1 SEHNR and CDR2 FQNEAQ come from the germline V gene (reference sequence). CDR3 length: 14 residues. DNA for the CDR3: TGTGCCAGCAGCTTAGAATCGGGCTCCTACGAGCGGTACTTC. Encoded protein: CASSLESGSYERYF.

The chain couples TRBV11-1 to TRBJ2-5; TRBD2 might be the D (6 bases). Between the trimmed V and J ends, which lost 1 base and 5 bases, there was a span of 20 bases. The CDR3 runs to 17 residues. Looked up from germline, CDR1 is SGHAT and CDR2 is FQDESV (reference sequence). DNA for the CDR3: TGTGCCAGCAGCTTAGGCCTAGCGCCTGGGGCCAAGGAGACCCAGTACTTC. Its translation: CASSLGLAPGAKETQYF. The variable domain in full, completed from reference TRBV11-1 and TRBJ2-5, reads EAEVAQSPRYKITEKSQAVAFWCDPISGHATLYWYRQILGQGPELLVQFQDESVVDDSQLPKDRFSAERLKGVDSTLKIQPAELGDSAMYLCASSLGLAPGAKETQYFGPGTRLLVL.

This sequence joins TRBV3-1 and TRBJ2-3; unclear D gene. The germline V gene has CDR1 LGHDT and CDR2 YNNKEL (reference sequence). This CDR3 is 12 amino acids long. With 10 bases removed from V and 6 bases from J, the gap between germline ends came to 14 bases. The CDR3 protein is CATISRSDTQYF. In DNA form, the CDR3 reads TGTGCCACTATCAGCAGGTCCGATACGCAGTATTTT.

The J gene is TRBJ1-1, the V gene TRBV6-6; D unclear. The ends were cut back, 2 bases at V and 4 bases at J, with 17 bases in the middle. Germline-derived CDR1 and CDR2 are MNHNY and SVGAGI (reference sequence). This CDR3 comprises 16 residues. The CDR3 here is CASSYPLFGRTTEAFF. CDR3 nucleotides: TGTGCCAGCAGTTACCCGCTATTCGGCAGGACCACTGAAGCTTTCTTT.

This clonotype occurred a few times. This chain connects TRBV5-1 to TRBJ2-7; D is unresolved. The CDR3 spans 14 residues. CDR1 and CDR2 (germline): SGHRS, YFSETQ. Trimming removed 0 bases from V and 0 bases from J, with 7 bases in between. The CDR3 DNA is TGCGCCAGCAGCTTGGTTTCCACCTCCTACGAGCAGTACTTC. This codes for CASSLVSTSYEQYF.

This clonotype is a singleton in its sample. The genes are TRBV20-1 and TRBJ1-2, with D perhaps TRBD1 (5 bases). Looked up from germline, CDR1 is DFQATT and CDR2 is SNEGSKA (reference sequence). The V gene lost 3 bases and the J gene lost 8 bases, with 16 bases spanning the gap. The CDR3 has 13 residues. The CDR3 here is CSASNRQGWGYTF. Here the CDR3 DNA reads TGCAGTGCTAGTAATCGGCAGGGTTGGGGCTACACCTTC.

The chain joins TRBV12-3 or TRBV12-4 to TRBJ1-5; 7 bases line up with TRBD1. The ends lost 4 bases at V and 1 base at J; junction bases unmatched: 13. The CDR3 is made up of 18 amino acids. The CDR3 sequence: CASSSGQTAYSSNQPQHF. The CDR3 DNA follows: TGTGCCAGCAGTTCGGGACAGACCGCTTACTCAAGCAATCAGCCCCAGCATTTT.

This clonotype was counted only a few times. This chain uses TRBV7-8 with TRBJ2-5, with 9 bases lining up with TRBD1. From germline, CDR1 is SGHVS and CDR2 FQNEAQ. The CDR3 is 14 amino acids. J lost 6 bases, V lost 4 bases, and 6 bases had no gene match. CDR3 protein: CASSWGDRAQTQYF. The CDR3 DNA is TGTGCCAGCAGCTGGGGGGACAGGGCACAGACCCAGTACTTC.

V usage is TRBV5-1 and J usage is TRBJ2-7; D tentatively reads TRBD1 or TRBD2 (5 bases each). Germline assignment: CDR1 SGHRS and CDR2 YFSETQ. CDR3 length: 15 residues. The V end lost 2 bases, the J end lost 4 bases, and 16 bases lay between the germline ends. The DNA for the CDR3 is TGCGCCAGCAGCTTATACACCGGGACGGGATACGAGCAGTACTTC. Encoded protein: CASSLYTGTGYEQYF.

This clonotype was counted ten times or more. This chain links TRBV20-1 with TRBJ2-5; D is unclear. Trimming shortened V by 3 bases and J by 1 base, and 18 bases separated the two germline ends. The CDR3 loop spans 16 amino acids. In germline, CDR1 is DFQATT, CDR2 SNEGSKA (reference sequence). The DNA of the CDR3 is TGCAGTGCTAGTGGTTCGGCAATGCCCATCCAAGAGACCCAGTACTTC. Protein product: CSASGSAMPIQETQYF.